The 2 T cell receptor beta chains listed next were all sequenced from one sample in a study of cytomegalovirus exposure and HLA in healthy donors (dated by TCRdb to about 2017). The library was made by the immunoSEQ multiplex PCR assay. The multiplex PCR relied on a mix of 60 forward primers for TCR Vbeta segments and 13 reverse primers for TCR Jbeta segments. The table was pulled from immuneACCESS by TCRdb, which kept in-frame rearrangements only. Such tables lose some clones; where checked, under half of the loss comes from unresolved V genes, and the rest has no known cause. In all, the sample holds around 120,000 clones, and less than 65% of those were seen once. 10% of the sample is in the top ten clones. Sequencing was done on a sample of PBMCs. The receptors derive from a man aged 40-50 years in good health and CMV-seropositive.

The chain joins TRBV5-6 to TRBJ2-1, with 8 bases that match TRBD2. The CDR3 consists of 16 residues. CDR1 SGHDT and CDR2 YYEEEE come from the germline V gene. V shed 1 base and J 2 bases; nucleotides not matched to a gene: 5. Here the CDR3 DNA reads TGTGCCAGCAGCTTGTTGCCGGGAGGGCCCTACAATGAGCAGTTCTTC. This gives the protein CASSLLPGGPYNEQFF.

The chain recombines TRBV7-3 with TRBJ2-5; possible D gene TRBD2, 7 bases. Trimming pared 5 bases from V and 5 bases from J, leaving 12 bases between. CDR3 length equals 13 residues. CDR1 and CDR2 from the germline V gene are SGHTA and FQGTGA. CDR3 in DNA: TGTGCCAGCAGCGGGGGGGGCGGGGAGACCCAGTACTTC. It yields the protein CASSGGGGETQYF.